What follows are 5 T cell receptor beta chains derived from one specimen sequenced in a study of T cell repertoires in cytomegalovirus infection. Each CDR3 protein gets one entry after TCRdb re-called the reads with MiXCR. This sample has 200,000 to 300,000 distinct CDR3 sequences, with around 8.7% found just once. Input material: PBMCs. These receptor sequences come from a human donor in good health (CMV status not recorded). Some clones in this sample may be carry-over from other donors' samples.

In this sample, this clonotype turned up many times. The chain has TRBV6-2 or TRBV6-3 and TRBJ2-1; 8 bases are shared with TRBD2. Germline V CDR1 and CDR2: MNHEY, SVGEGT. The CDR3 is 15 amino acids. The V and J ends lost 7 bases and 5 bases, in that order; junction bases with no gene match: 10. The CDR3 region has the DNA TGTGCCAGCAAAGTCCCGGGACTAGGTAACAATGAGCAGTTCTTC. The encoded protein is CASKVPGLGNNEQFF.

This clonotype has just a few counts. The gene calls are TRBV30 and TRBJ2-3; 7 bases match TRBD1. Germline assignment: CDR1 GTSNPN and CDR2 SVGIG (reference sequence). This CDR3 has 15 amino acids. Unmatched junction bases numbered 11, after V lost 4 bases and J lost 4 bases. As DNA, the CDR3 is TGTGCCTGGACCAAAGGGGGACAGAGAGCAGATACGCAGTATTTT. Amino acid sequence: CAWTKGGQRADTQYF.

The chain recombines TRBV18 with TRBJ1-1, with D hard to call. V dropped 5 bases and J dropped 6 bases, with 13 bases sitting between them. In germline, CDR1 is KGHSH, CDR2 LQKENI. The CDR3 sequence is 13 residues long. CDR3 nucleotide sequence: TGTGCCAGCTCAGAGGTGGGGAGCGCTGAAGCTTTCTTT. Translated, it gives CASSEVGSAEAFF.

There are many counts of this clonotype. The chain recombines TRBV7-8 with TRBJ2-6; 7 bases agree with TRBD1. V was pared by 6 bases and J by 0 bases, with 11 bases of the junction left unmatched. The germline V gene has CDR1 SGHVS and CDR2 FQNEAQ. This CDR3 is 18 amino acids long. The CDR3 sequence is CASRLMGQSLSGANVLTF. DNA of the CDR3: TGTGCCAGCAGACTCATGGGACAGTCCCTCTCTGGGGCCAACGTCCTGACTTTC.

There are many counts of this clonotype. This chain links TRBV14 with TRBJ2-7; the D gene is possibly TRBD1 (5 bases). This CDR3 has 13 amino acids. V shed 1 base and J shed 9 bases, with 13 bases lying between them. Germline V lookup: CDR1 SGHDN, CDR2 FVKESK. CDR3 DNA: TGTGCCAGCAGCCAAGGCCCTCGACAGCCGCAGTACTTC. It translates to CASSQGPRQPQYF.